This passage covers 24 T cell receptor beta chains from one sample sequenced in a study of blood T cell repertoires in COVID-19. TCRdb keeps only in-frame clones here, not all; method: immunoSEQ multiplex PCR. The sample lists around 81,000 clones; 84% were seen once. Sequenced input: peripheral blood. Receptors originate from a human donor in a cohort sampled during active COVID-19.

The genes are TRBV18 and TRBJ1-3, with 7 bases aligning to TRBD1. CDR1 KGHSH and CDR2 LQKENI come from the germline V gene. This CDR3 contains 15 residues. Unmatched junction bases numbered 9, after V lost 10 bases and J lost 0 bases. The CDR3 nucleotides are TGTGCCACTAACACCGGGACAGACTCTGGAAACACCATATATTTT. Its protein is CATNTGTDSGNTIYF.

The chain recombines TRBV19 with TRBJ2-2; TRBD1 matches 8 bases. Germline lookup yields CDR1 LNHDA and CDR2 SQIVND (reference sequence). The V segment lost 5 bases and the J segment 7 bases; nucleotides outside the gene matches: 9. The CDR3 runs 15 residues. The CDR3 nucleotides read TGTGCCAGTAGTCCAGGACAGGGAGGTTTCGGGGAGCTGTTTTTT. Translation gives CASSPGQGGFGELFF. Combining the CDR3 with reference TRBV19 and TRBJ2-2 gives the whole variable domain DGGITQSPKYLFRKEGQNVTLSCEQNLNHDAMYWYRQDPGQGLRLIYYSQIVNDFQKGDIAEGYSVSREKKESFPLTVTSAQKNPTAFYLCASSPGQGGFGELFFGEGSRLTVL.

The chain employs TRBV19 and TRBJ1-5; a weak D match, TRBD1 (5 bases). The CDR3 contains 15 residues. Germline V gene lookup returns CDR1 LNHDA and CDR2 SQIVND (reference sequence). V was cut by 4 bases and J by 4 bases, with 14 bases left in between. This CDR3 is CASSTPGIPNQPQHF. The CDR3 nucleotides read TGTGCCAGTAGTACCCCAGGGATACCGAATCAGCCCCAGCATTTT.

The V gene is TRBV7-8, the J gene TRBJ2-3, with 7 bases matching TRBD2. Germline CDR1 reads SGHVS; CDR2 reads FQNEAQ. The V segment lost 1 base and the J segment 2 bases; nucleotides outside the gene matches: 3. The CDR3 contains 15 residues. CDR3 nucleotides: TGTGCCAGCAGCTTAGGACGGGGGGACACAGATACGCAGTATTTT. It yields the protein CASSLGRGDTDTQYF.

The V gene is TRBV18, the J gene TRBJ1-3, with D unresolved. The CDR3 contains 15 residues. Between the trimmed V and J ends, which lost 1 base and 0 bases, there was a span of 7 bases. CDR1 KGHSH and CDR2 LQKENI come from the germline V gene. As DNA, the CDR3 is TGTGCCAGCTCACCACAGGAGAGCTCTGGAAACACCATATATTTT. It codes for CASSPQESSGNTIYF. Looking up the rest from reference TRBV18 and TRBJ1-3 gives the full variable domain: NAGVMQNPRHLVRRRGQEARLRCSPMKGHSHVYWYRQLPEEGLKFMVYLQKENIIDESGMPKERFSAEFPKEGPSILRIQQVVRGDSAAYFCASSPQESSGNTIYFGEGSWLTVV.

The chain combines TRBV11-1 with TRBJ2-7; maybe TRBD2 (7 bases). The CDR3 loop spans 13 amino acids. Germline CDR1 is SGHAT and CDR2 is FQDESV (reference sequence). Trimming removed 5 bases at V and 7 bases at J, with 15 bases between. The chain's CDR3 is CASSPPGGQEQYF. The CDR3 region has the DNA TGTGCCAGCAGCCCCCCCGGGGGGCAGGAGCAGTACTTC.

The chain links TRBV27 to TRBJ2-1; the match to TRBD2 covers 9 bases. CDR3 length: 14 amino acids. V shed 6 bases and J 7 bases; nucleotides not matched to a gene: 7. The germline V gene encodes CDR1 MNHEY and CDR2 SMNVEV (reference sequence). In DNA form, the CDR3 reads TGTGCCAGCAGCGTAGCGGGGGCCGCTAATGAGCAGTTCTTC. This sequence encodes CASSVAGAANEQFF.

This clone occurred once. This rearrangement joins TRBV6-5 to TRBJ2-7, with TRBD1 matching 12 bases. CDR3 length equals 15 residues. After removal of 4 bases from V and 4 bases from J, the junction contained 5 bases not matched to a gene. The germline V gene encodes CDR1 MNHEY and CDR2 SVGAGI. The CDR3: CASSLKGQGAYEQYF. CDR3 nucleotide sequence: TGTGCCAGCAGTTTGAAGGGACAGGGGGCATACGAGCAGTACTTC.

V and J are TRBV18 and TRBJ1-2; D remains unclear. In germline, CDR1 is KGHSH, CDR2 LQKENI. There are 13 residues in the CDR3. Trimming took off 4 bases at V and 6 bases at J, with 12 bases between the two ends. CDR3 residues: CASSRTRGDGYTF. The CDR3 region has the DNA TGTGCCAGCTCACGTACACGGGGAGATGGCTACACCTTC.

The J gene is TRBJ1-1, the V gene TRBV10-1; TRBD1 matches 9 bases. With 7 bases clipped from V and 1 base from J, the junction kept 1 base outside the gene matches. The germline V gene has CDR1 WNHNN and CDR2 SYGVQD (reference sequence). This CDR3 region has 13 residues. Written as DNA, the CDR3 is TGCGCCAGCAAGGGACAGGGGAACACTGAAGCTTTCTTT. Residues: CASKGQGNTEAFF.

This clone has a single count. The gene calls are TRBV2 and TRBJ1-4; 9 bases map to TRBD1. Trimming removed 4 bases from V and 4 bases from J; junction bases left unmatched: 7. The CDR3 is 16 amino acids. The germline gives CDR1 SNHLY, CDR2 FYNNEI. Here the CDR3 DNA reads TGTGCCAGCAGTGTACAGGGGGCGCCGGTTAATGAAAAACTGTTTTTT. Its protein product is CASSVQGAPVNEKLFF.

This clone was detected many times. Here the CDR3 DNA reads TGTGCCATCAAGGCAGGGCCCTTCACTGAAGCTTTCTTT. The encoded protein is CAIKAGPFTEAFF. The chain employs TRBV10-3 and TRBJ1-1; D is possibly TRBD1 (5 bases). Germline CDR1 ENHRY, CDR2 SYGVKD. The CDR3 is 13 amino acids. V was shortened by 7 bases and J by 4 bases, with 13 bases between the two germline ends.

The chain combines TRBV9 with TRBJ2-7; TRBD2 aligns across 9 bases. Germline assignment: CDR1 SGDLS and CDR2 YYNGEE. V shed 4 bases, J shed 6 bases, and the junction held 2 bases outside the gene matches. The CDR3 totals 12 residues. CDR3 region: CASSQAGGEQYF. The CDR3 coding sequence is TGTGCCAGCAGCCAAGCGGGGGGCGAGCAGTACTTC.

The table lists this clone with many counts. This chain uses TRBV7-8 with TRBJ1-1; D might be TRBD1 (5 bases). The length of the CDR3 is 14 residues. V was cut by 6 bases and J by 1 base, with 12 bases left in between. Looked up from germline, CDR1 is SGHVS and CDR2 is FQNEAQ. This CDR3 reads CASRGPAGNTEAFF. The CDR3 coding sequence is TGTGCCAGCAGGGGGCCAGCCGGGAACACTGAAGCTTTCTTT.

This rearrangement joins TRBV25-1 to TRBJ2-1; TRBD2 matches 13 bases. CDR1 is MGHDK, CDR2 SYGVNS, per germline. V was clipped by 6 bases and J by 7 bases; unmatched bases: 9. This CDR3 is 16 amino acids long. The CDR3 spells CASRGTSGEGFNEQFF. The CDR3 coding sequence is TGTGCCAGCAGGGGGACTAGCGGGGAAGGGTTTAATGAGCAGTTCTTC.

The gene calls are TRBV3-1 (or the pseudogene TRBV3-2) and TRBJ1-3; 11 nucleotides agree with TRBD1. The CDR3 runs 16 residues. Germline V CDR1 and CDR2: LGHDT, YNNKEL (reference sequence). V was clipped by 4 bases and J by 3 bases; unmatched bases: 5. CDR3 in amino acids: CASSRGQGALGNTIYF. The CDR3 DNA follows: TGTGCCAGCAGCCGAGGACAGGGGGCGCTTGGAAACACCATATATTTT.

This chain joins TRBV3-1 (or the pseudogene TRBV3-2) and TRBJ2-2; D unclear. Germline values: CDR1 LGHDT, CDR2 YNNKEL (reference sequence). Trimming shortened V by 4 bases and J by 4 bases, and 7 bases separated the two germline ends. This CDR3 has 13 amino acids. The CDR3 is CASSRFGTGELFF. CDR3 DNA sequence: TGTGCCAGCAGCCGATTCGGCACCGGGGAGCTGTTTTTT.

CDR3 in amino acids: CASSRGGNEKLFF. CDR3 sequence (DNA): TGTGCCAGCAGCCGGGGGGGAAATGAAAAACTGTTTTTT. The chain uses TRBV5-5 and TRBJ1-4, with D maybe TRBD1 (5 bases). Trimming cost V 4 bases and J 5 bases, with 9 bases left between them. This CDR3 contains 13 residues. Per germline, CDR1 SGHKS and CDR2 YYEKEE (reference sequence).

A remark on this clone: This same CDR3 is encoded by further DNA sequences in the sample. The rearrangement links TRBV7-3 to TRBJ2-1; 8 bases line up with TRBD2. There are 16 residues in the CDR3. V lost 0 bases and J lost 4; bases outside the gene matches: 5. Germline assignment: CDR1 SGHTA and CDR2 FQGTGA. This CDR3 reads CASSLTSSGSYNEQFF. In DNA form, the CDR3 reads TGTGCCAGCAGCTTAACTTCTAGCGGGTCTTACAATGAGCAGTTCTTC.

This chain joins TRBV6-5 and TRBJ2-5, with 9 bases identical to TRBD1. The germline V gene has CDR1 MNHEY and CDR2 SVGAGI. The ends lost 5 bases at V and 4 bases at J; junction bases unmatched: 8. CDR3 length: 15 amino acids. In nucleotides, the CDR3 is TGTGCCAGCAGTCACAGGGGGCTCAATGGAGAGACCCAGTACTTC. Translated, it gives CASSHRGLNGETQYF.

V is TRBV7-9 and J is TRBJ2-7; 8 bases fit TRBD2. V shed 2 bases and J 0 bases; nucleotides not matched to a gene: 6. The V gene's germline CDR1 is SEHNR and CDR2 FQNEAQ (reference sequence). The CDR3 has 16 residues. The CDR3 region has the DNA TGTGCCAGCAGCTTAATAGGCGGGGGGAACTCCTACGAGCAGTACTTC. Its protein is CASSLIGGGNSYEQYF.

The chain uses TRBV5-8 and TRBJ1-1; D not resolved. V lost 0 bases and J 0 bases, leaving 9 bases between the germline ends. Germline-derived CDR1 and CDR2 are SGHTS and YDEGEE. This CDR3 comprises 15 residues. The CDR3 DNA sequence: TGTGCCAGCAGCTTGGATCAGGCCGTGAACACTGAAGCTTTCTTT. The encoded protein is CASSLDQAVNTEAFF.

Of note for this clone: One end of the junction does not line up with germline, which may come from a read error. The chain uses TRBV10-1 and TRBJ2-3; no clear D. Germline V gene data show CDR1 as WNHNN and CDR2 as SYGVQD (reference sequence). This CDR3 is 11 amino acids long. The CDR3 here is CASSEFDQVVF. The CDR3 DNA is TGCGCCAGCAGTGAGTTCGATCAGGTTGTTTTT.

The CDR3 region is CASSSYRGSYNEQFF. The CDR3 bases are TGTGCCAGCAGCTCATACAGGGGCTCCTACAATGAGCAGTTCTTC. The V call is TRBV11-2, the J call TRBJ2-1, with TRBD1 matching 7 bases. This CDR3 contains 15 residues. V gave up 4 bases and J gave up 0 bases; unmatched junction bases: 3. Germline lookup yields CDR1 SGHAT and CDR2 FQNNGV.